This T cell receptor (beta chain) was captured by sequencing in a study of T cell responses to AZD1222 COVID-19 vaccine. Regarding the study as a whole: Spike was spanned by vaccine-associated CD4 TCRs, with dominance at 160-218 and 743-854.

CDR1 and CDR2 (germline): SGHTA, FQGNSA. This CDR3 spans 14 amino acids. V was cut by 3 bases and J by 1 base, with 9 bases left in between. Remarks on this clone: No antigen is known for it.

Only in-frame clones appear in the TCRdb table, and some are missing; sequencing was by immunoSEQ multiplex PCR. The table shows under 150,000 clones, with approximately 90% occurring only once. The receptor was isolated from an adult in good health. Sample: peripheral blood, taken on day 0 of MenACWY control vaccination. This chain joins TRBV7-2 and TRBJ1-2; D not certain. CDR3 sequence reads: CASSFLRVNYGYTF. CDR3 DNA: TGTGCCAGCAGCTTTTTAAGGGTTAACTATGGCTACACCTTC.